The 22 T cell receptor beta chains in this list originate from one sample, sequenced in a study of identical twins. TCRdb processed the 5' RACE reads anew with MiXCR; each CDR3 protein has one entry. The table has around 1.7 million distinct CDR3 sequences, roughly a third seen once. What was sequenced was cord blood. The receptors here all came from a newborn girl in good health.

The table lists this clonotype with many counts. The CDR3 protein is CASSPSRDSSYEQYF. CDR3 nucleotide sequence: TGTGCCAGCAGCCCAAGCAGGGACAGTTCTTACGAGCAGTACTTC. V usage is TRBV7-2 and J usage is TRBJ2-7; TRBD1 agrees at 7 bases. V shed 5 bases, J shed 4 bases, and the junction held 11 bases outside the gene matches. CDR1 and CDR2 from the germline V gene are SGHTA and FQGNSA. The CDR3 runs to 15 residues.

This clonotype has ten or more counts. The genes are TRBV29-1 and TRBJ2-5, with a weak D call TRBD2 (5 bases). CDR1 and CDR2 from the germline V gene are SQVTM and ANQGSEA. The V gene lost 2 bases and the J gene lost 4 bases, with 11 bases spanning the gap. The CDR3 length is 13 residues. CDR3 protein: CSVETLGGETQYF. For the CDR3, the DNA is TGCAGCGTTGAAACACTAGGAGGAGAGACCCAGTACTTC. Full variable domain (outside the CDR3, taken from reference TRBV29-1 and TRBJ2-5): SAVISQKPSRDICQRGTSLTIQCQVDSQVTMMFWYRQQPGQSLTLIATANQGSEATYESGFVIDKFPISRPNLTFSTLTVSNMSPEDSSIYLCSVETLGGETQYFGPGTRLLVL.

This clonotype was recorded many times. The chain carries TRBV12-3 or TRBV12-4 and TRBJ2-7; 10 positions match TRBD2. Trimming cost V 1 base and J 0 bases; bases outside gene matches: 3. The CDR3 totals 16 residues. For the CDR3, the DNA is TGTGCCAGCAGTTTAGGACTAGCGGGCCTCTCCTACGAGCAGTACTTC. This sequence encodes CASSLGLAGLSYEQYF.

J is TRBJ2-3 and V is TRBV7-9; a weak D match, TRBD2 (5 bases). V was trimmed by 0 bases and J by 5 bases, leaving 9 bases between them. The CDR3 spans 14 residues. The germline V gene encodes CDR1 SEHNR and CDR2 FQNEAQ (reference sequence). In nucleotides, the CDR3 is TGTGCCAGCAGCTTAGCGGAGGCTATAGATACGCAGTATTTT. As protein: CASSLAEAIDTQYF.

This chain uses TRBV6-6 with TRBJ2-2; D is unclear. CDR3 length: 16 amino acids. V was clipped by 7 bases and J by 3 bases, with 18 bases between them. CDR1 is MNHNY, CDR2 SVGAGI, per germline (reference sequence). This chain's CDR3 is CASTRSGSAYTGELFF. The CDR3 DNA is TGTGCCAGCACCCGCTCGGGCAGCGCTTACACCGGGGAGCTGTTTTTT.

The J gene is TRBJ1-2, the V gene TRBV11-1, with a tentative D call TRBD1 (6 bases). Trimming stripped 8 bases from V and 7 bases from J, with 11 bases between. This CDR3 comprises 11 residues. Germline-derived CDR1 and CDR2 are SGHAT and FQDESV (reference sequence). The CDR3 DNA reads TGTGCCAGCGAGGGGGATTTTGGCTACACCTTC. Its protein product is CASEGDFGYTF.

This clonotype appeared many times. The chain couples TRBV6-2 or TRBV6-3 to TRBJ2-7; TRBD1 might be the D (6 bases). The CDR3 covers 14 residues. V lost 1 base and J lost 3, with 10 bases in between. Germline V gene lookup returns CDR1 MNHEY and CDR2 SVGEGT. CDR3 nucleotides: TGTGCCAGCAGTTACTTCCTAGGGGGCTACGAGCAGTACTTC. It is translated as CASSYFLGGYEQYF.

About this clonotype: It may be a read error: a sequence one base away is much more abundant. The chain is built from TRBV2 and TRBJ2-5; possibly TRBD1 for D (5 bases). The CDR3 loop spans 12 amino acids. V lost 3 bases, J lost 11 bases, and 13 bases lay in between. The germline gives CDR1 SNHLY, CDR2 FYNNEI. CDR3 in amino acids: CASSETVEEQYF. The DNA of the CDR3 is TGTGCCAGCAGTGAGACAGTCGAGGAGCAGTACTTC.

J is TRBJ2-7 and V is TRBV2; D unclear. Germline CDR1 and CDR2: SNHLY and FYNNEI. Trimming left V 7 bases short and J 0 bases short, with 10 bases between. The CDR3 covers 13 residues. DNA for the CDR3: TGTGCCAGCAAACTTTTTTTCTCCTACGAGCAGTACTTC. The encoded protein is CASKLFFSYEQYF.

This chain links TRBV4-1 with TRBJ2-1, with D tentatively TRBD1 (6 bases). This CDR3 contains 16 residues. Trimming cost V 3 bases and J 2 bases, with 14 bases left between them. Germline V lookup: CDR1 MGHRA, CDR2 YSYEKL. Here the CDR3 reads CASSHRQVGTYNEQFF. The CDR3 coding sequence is TGCGCCAGCAGCCACCGACAGGTAGGGACCTACAATGAGCAGTTCTTC.

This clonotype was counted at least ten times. The CDR3 loop reads CSVSVAGELNYEQYF. The CDR3, as DNA: TGCAGCGTTAGCGTAGCGGGAGAGTTGAACTACGAGCAGTACTTC. V usage is TRBV29-1 and J usage is TRBJ2-7, with 9 bases fitting TRBD2. The germline V gene encodes CDR1 SQVTM and CDR2 ANQGSEA. CDR3 size: 15 residues. V lost 5 bases to trimming and J lost 3 bases; unmatched junction nucleotides: 11.

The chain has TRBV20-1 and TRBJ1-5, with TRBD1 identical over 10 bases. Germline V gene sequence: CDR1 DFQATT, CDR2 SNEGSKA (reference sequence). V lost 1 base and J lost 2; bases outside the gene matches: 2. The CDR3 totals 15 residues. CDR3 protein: CSARGGTGGNQPQHF. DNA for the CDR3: TGCAGTGCTAGAGGGGGGACAGGGGGCAATCAGCCCCAGCATTTT.

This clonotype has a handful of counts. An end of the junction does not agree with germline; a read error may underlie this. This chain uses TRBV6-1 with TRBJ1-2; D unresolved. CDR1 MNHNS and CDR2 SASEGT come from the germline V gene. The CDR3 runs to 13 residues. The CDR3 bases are TGTGCCAGCAGTGAAGTGGCAGACTATGTCTACACCTTC. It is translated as CASSEVADYVYTF.

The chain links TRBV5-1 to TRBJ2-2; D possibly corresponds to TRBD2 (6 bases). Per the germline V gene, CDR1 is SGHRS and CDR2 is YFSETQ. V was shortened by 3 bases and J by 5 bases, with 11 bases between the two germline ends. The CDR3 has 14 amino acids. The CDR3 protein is CASSYLALTGELFF. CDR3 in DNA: TGCGCCAGCAGCTATCTAGCGCTGACCGGGGAGCTGTTTTTT.

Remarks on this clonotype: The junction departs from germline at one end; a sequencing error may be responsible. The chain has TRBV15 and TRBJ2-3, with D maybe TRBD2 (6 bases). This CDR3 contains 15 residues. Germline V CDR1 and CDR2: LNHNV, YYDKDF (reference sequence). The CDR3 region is CATGRDGEGTDTQYF. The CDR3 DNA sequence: TGTGCCACCGGCAGAGATGGGGAGGGCACAGATACGCAGTATTTT.

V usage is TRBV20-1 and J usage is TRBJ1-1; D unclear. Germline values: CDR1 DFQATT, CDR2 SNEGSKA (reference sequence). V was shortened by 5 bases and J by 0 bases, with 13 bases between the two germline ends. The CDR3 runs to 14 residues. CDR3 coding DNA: TGCAGTGCTTACCCTGGGCAGTTGAACACTGAAGCTTTCTTT. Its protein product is CSAYPGQLNTEAFF.

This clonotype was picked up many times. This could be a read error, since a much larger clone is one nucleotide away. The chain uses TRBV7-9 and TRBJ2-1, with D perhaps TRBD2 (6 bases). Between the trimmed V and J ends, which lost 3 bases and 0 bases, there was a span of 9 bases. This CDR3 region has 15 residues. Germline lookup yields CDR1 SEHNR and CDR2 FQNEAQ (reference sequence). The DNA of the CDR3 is TGTGCCAGCAGCTTTGCGGGGAGCTCCTACAATGAGCAGTTCTTC. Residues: CASSFAGSSYNEQFF.

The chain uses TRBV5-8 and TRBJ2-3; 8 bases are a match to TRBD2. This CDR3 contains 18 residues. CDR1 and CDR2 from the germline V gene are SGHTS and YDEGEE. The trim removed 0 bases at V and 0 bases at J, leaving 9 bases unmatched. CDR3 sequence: CASSLGSVPSGSTDTQYF. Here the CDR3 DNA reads TGTGCCAGCAGCTTGGGGTCAGTTCCTAGCGGGAGCACAGATACGCAGTATTTT. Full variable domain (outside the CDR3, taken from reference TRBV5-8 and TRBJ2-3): EAGVTQSPTHLIKTRGQQATLRCSPISGHTSVYWYQQALGLGLQFLLWYDEGEERNRGNFPPRFSGRQFPNYSSELNVNALELEDSALYLCASSLGSVPSGSTDTQYFGPGTRLTVL.

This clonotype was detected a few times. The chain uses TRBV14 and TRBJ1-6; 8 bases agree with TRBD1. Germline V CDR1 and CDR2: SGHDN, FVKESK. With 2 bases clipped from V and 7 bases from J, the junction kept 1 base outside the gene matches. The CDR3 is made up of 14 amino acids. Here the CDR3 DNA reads TGTGCCAGCAGCCAAAGGACAGGGAATTCACCCCTCCACTTT. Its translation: CASSQRTGNSPLHF.

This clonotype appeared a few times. The CDR3, as DNA: TGTGCCACCAGTCTCCAGGGCATAGATACGCAGTATTTT. Translating gives CATSLQGIDTQYF. V gene TRBV24-1 combines with J gene TRBJ2-3; possibly TRBD1 for D (5 bases). CDR1 is KGHDR, CDR2 SFDVKD, per germline. The CDR3 runs to 13 residues. Trimming left V 6 bases short and J 5 bases short, with 11 bases between.

CDR3 residues: CASSQVSRSGELFF. The CDR3 DNA reads as TGTGCCAGCAGCCAAGTCTCTCGTAGCGGGGAGCTGTTTTTT. The genes are TRBV4-2 and TRBJ2-2, with unresolved D. This CDR3 is built from 14 residues. Germline assignment: CDR1 LGHNA and CDR2 YNFKEQ. V was cut by 1 base and J by 7 bases, with 10 bases left in between.

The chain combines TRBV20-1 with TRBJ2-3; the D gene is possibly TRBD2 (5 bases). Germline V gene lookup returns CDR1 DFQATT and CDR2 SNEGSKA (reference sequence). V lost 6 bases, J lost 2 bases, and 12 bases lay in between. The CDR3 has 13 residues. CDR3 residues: CSARTAPTDTQYF. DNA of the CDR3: TGCAGTGCCAGGACTGCCCCCACAGATACGCAGTATTTT.